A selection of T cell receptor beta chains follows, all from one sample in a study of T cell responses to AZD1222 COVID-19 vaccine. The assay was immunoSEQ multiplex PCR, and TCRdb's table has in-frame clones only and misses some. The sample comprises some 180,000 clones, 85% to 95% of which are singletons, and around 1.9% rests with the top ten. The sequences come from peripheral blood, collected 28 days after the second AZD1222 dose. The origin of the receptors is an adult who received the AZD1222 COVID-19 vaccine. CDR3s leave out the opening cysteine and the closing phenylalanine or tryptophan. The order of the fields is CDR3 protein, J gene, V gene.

cdr3_aa: ASSQVPGGHNSPLH
j_call: TRBJ1-6
v_call: TRBV28

cdr3_aa: ASSFPGTGRTEAF
j_call: TRBJ1-1
v_call: TRBV5-4

cdr3_aa: ASSYSGGRHTEAF
j_call: TRBJ1-1
v_call: TRBV27

cdr3_aa: ASSLQAGHPSGNTIY
j_call: TRBJ1-3
v_call: TRBV5-5

cdr3_aa: ASEGWDTQY
j_call: TRBJ2-3
v_call: TRBV3-1/TRBV3-2

cdr3_aa: AWRDTLAGTYEQY
j_call: TRBJ2-7
v_call: TRBV30

cdr3_aa: ATSDPRTGEDEQY
j_call: TRBJ2-7
v_call: TRBV24-1

cdr3_aa: SVDGQGGFHREQF
j_call: TRBJ2-1
v_call: TRBV29-1

cdr3_aa: ASSLAGGDRANTEAF
j_call: TRBJ1-1
v_call: TRBV7-6

cdr3_aa: ASSLGRGTGPYEQY
j_call: TRBJ2-7
v_call: TRBV5-6

cdr3_aa: ACRGRNGAEAF
j_call: TRBJ1-1
v_call: TRBV6-5